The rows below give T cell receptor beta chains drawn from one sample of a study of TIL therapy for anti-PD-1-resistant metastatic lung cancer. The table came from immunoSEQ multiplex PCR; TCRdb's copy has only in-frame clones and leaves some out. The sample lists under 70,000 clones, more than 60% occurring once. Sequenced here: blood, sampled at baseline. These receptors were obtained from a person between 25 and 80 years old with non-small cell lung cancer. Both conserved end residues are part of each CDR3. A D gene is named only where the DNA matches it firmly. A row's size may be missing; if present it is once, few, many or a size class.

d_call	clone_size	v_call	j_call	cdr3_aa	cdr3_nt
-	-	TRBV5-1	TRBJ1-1	CASSLSWLTEAFF	TGCGCCAGCAGCTTGTCCTGGCTGACTGAAGCTTTCTTT
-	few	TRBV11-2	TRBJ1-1	CASSPESRGIEAFF	TGTGCCAGCAGCCCAGAATCCCGGGGGATAGAGGCTTTCTTT
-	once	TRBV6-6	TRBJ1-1	CASSGLGSSRNTEAFF	TGTGCCAGCAGCGGACTAGGGAGTTCCCGGAACACTGAAGCTTTCTTT
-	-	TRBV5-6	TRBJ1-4	CASSLLGEKLFF	TGTGCCAGCAGCTTATTAGGTGAAAAACTGTTTTTT
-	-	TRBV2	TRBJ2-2	CASIGTGELFF	TGTGCCAGCATCGGGACCGGGGAGCTGTTTTTT
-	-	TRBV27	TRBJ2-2	CASSWDPTNTGELFF	TGTGCCAGCAGTTGGGACCCCACGAACACCGGGGAGCTGTTTTTT
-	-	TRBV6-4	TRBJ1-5	CASVGQSNQPQHF	TGTGCCAGCGTTGGACAGAGCAATCAGCCCCAGCATTTT
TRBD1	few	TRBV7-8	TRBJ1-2	CASSLSRGREGYTF	TGTGCCAGCAGCCTATCAAGGGGGCGCGAGGGCTACACCTTC
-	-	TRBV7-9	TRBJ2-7	CASSHGGTTYEQYF	TGTGCCAGCAGCCATGGCGGGACGACCTACGAGCAGTACTTC
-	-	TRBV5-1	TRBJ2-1	CASSLQGNEQFF	TGCGCCAGCAGCCTACAGGGCAATGAGCAGTTCTTC
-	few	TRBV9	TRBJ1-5	CASSVSAFSNQPQHF	TGTGCCAGCAGCGTATCGGCCTTTAGCAATCAGCCCCAGCATTTT
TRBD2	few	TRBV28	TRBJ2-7	CASSLFSTLAGLYF	TGTGCCAGCAGTTTATTTTCCACCTTAGCGGGACTGTACTTC
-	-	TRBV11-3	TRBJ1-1	CASSSTGSNTEAFF	TGTGCCAGCAGCTCAACAGGGTCGAACACTGAAGCTTTCTTT
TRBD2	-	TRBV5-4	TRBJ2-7	CASSPGLAGDFYEQYF	TGTGCCAGCAGCCCAGGACTAGCGGGGGACTTTTACGAGCAGTACTTC
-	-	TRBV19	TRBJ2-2	CASSSGFAGELFF	TGTGCCAGTAGTAGCGGGTTCGCCGGGGAGCTGTTTTTT
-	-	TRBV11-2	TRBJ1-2	CASSLVPGSDGYTF	TGTGCCAGCAGCTTAGTTCCGGGGTCGGATGGCTACACCTTC
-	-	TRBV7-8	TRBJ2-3	CASSLLIPGPVADTQYF	TGTGCCAGCAGCTTATTGATCCCGGGACCAGTTGCGGATACGCAGTATTTT
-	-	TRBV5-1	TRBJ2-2	CASSSPEGLGTGELFF	TGCGCCAGCAGCTCCCCTGAGGGCTTGGGCACCGGGGAGCTGTTTTTT
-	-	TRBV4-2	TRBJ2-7	CASSQGPNGQGTSLLYF	TGTGCCAGCAGCCAAGGACCAAACGGGCAGGGGACCAGTCTCTTGTACTTC
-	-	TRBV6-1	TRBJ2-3	CASRRGSTDTQYF	TGTGCCAGCAGGAGGGGTAGCACAGATACGCAGTATTTT